One sample yielded the 13 T cell receptor beta chains listed below, sequenced in a study of T cell repertoires in cytomegalovirus infection. MiXCR was run by TCRdb on the reads, yielding one entry per CDR3 protein. The repertoire holds about 770,000 distinct CDR3 sequences, with just under 30% as singletons. These receptors lack a known antigen. Sample: cultured CD8+ T cells from PBMCs, taken from culture after CMV antigen stimulation. The receptors originated from a human donor in good health (CMV status not recorded). Some clones in this sample may be carry-over from other donors' samples.

This clonotype was picked up a small number of times. V and J are TRBV10-2 and TRBJ2-1; D ambiguous. The CDR3 spans 14 residues. Germline V CDR1 and CDR2: WSHSY, SAAADI. V lost 2 bases to trimming and J lost 7 bases, with 12 bases between them. CDR3 protein: CASSEETGRNEQFF. The CDR3 DNA is TGCGCCAGCAGTGAGGAGACTGGCAGGAATGAGCAGTTCTTC.

The genes are TRBV6-2 or TRBV6-3 and TRBJ1-1; D unresolved. Germline assignment: CDR1 MNHEY and CDR2 SVGEGT. V lost 0 bases, J lost 4 bases, and 6 bases lay in between. This CDR3 has 13 amino acids. CDR3 loop: CASSYSFSTEAFF. CDR3 coding DNA: TGTGCCAGCAGTTACTCGTTTAGCACTGAAGCTTTCTTT.

Concerning this clonotype itself: Sequence at one end of the junction differs from germline and may be a read error. J is TRBJ2-7 and V is TRBV7-6, with 10 bases aligning to TRBD1. CDR1 is SGHVS, CDR2 FNYEAQ, per germline. The CDR3 is 13 residues long. The CDR3 DNA is TGTGCCTGCAGCCCGGACAGGGGGTCCGAGCAGTACTTC. Its protein is CACSPDRGSEQYF.

The chain links TRBV6-6 to TRBJ1-5; TRBD1 aligns across 7 bases. The germline V gene encodes CDR1 MNHNY and CDR2 SVGAGI (reference sequence). The CDR3 has 14 amino acids. The junction had 5 bases not matched to a gene; V was cut back by 6 bases and J by 3 bases. This CDR3 reads CASRPTGANQPQHF. The CDR3 region has the DNA TGTGCCAGCAGGCCAACAGGGGCCAATCAGCCCCAGCATTTT.

CDR3 DNA sequence: TGTGCCAGCAGCCCTATGGGGAATGAGCAGTTCTTC. Translated: CASSPMGNEQFF. The gene calls are TRBV7-6 and TRBJ2-1; no reliable D call. This CDR3 has 12 residues. V gave up 5 bases and J gave up 7 bases, with 9 bases separating them. Germline lookup yields CDR1 SGHVS and CDR2 FNYEAQ.

The chain is built from TRBV5-6 and TRBJ2-7; the match to TRBD1 covers 7 bases. The V and J ends lost 4 bases and 6 bases, in that order; junction bases with no gene match: 7. The CDR3 covers 13 residues. CDR1 SGHDT and CDR2 YYEEEE come from the germline V gene. This chain's CDR3 is CASSTPTGFEQYF. The CDR3, as DNA: TGTGCCAGCAGCACCCCGACAGGGTTCGAGCAGTACTTC.

V gene TRBV20-1 combines with J gene TRBJ2-1, with D possibly being TRBD1 or TRBD2 (5 bases each). Trimming pared 6 bases from V and 9 bases from J, leaving 15 bases between. The V gene's germline CDR1 is DFQATT and CDR2 SNEGSKA (reference sequence). CDR3 size: 12 residues. The CDR3 loop is CSAIPARGEQFF. The DNA for the CDR3 is TGCAGTGCAATCCCGGCGAGGGGTGAGCAGTTCTTC.

The chain is built from TRBV7-9 and TRBJ1-4; no clear D gene. CDR3 size: 14 residues. V shed 9 bases and J shed 0 bases, with 11 bases lying between them. In germline, CDR1 is SEHNR, CDR2 FQNEAQ (reference sequence). As DNA, the CDR3 is TGTGCCAGTACGGAGGTTGCAACTAATGAAAAACTGTTTTTT. This sequence encodes CASTEVATNEKLFF.

This rearrangement joins TRBV7-8 to TRBJ1-2; weak D call: TRBD1 (6 bases). The V end lost 3 bases, the J end lost 8 bases, and 16 bases lay between the germline ends. The CDR3 has 14 residues. CDR1 is SGHVS and CDR2 is FQNEAQ in the germline V gene. The CDR3 nucleotides read TGTGCCAGCAGCTTGGGGACAATAAAGGGGGGCTACACCTTC. It translates to CASSLGTIKGGYTF.

The chain recombines TRBV2 with TRBJ1-1; D uncertain. Trimming shortened V by 0 bases and J by 5 bases, and 7 bases separated the two germline ends. Germline CDR1 SNHLY, CDR2 FYNNEI. The CDR3 is made up of 13 amino acids. CDR3 protein: CASSEAMWTEAFF. As DNA, the CDR3 is TGTGCCAGCAGTGAAGCGATGTGGACTGAAGCTTTCTTT.

This clonotype was seen a few times. The chain is built from TRBV12-3 or TRBV12-4 and TRBJ1-3; D gene ambiguous. Deletions cut 2 bases from V and 2 bases from J, with 7 bases between. This CDR3 comprises 14 residues. CDR3 protein: CASSLKHPGNTIYF. The CDR3 region has the DNA TGTGCCAGCAGTTTAAAACACCCTGGAAACACCATATATTTT.

This clonotype occurred many times. The chain is built from TRBV7-2 and TRBJ2-7, with 7 bases aligning to TRBD2. Germline V gives CDR1 SGHTA, CDR2 FQGNSA. Trimming at V came to 4 bases and at J to 0 bases, leaving 9 bases not matched to a gene. This CDR3 is 16 amino acids long. CDR3 coding DNA: TGTGCCAGCAGCTCACGAGCGGGACTTACCTCCTACGAGCAGTACTTC. Protein sequence: CASSSRAGLTSYEQYF.

This clonotype was found many times. The genes are TRBV12-3 or TRBV12-4 and TRBJ2-1, with D perhaps given as TRBD1 or TRBD2 (7 bases each). The CDR3 loop spans 12 amino acids. V was pared by 8 bases and J by 15 bases, with 20 bases between. This CDR3 is CASPGGVAERFF. The CDR3 coding sequence is TGTGCCAGCCCAGGGGGGGTAGCCGAGAGGTTCTTC.